The present entry profiles one TCR beta chain with its context. The antigen is undetermined. The collection from each donor was one heparinised blood draw averaging roughly 100 mL. Sorting gave populations that all exceeded 98% purity. The data belong to a study of beta chain features in type 1 diabetes. Study-level background: Examined across all samples were roughly 100 million sorted cells.

What was sequenced were expressed TCRB transcripts, since all of the isolated RNA had been reverse transcribed. TCRdb keeps only in-frame clones here, not all; method: immunoSEQ multiplex PCR. The data contain around 110,000 clones, approximately 16% of them singletons. V lost 4 bases to trimming and J lost 7 bases, with 14 bases between them. Per the germline V gene, CDR1 is LNHDA and CDR2 is SQIVND (reference sequence). This CDR3 has 15 amino acids. Study-wide results and caveats: TCRB CDR3 length was moderately but significantly reduced in all four CD4+ subsets of Type 1 diabetes patients. Relative to healthy donors, patients appeared to have naive, central memory and Treg TCRB repertoires that were more similar.

This sequence originates from a man aged 25-45 years with type 1 diabetes. The rearrangement uses TRBV19 and TRBJ1-6; D not resolved. Sequenced input: central memory CD4+ T cells from blood. The CDR3 here is CASSTQRRENSPLHF. The DNA of the CDR3 is TGTGCCAGTAGTACCCAGCGGAGGGAGAATTCACCCCTCCACTTT.